Sequencing of this T cell receptor beta chain was carried out in a study of CD8 T cells in ankylosing spondylitis. Overall study results and limits: The study identified a TCR beta motif of under ten highly homologous variants that appeared characteristic of ankylosing spondylitis blood. Past studies reported some motif variants in reactive arthritis synovial fluid and blood. In ankylosing spondylitis patients, matched synovial fluid reportedly showed significant enrichment of disease-linked clones.

This clonotype was recorded once. Its antigen is not identified. V was pared by 0 bases and J by 8 bases, with 9 bases of the junction left unmatched. Looked up from germline, CDR1 is MGHRA and CDR2 is YSYEKL. CDR3 length equals 17 residues. It was by quantitative 5'-RACE with molecular barcodes that TCR beta libraries were made. TCRdb re-derived calls from the 5' RACE reads in MiXCR, one entry per CDR3 protein. The sample lists fewer than 400,000 distinct CDR3 sequences; around 24% were seen once. The sample taken for sequencing was blood, either unsorted or a sorted T cell fraction (not recorded which). The TCR originated in a male donor with ankylosing spondylitis. The gene calls are TRBV4-1 and TRBJ2-3, with 12 bases identical to TRBD2. CDR3 region: CASSQDAGTSGLGTQYF. In nucleotides, the CDR3 is TGCGCCAGCAGCCAAGATGCAGGGACTAGCGGGTTGGGTACGCAGTATTTT.